This passage covers 18 T cell receptor beta chains from one sample sequenced in a study of T cells in Graves' hyperthyroidism and ophthalmopathy. There were TCR beta CDR3 regions amplified from RNA transcripts. The primer set for the first-round RT-PCR of the TCR CDR3 was HTBI. MiXCR, applied by TCRdb to the multiplex PCR reads, yields one record per CDR3 protein. Among almost 250,000 distinct CDR3 sequences, roughly a quarter were seen once, and the ten largest hold approximately 32%. The source material was blood. These receptors were taken from a middle-aged woman with Graves' ophthalmopathy.

The table lists this clonotype with many counts. The chain has TRBV16 and TRBJ1-2, with TRBD1 as a possible D gene (6 bases). Germline values: CDR1 KGHSY, CDR2 FQNENV. Trimming left V 2 bases short and J 8 bases short, with 18 bases between. The length of the CDR3 is 15 residues. CDR3 sequence (DNA): TGTGCCAGCAGCCAAGGAATGGCCAGGGGTTACGGCTACACCTTC. It encodes CASSQGMARGYGYTF.

The V gene is TRBV6-1, the J gene TRBJ2-7; tentative D call: TRBD2 (5 bases). CDR3 length: 15 amino acids. Trimming took off 8 bases at V and 2 bases at J, with 19 bases between the two ends. The germline V gene encodes CDR1 MNHNS and CDR2 SASEGT. The CDR3 is CASGKGPSPAYEQYF. Here the CDR3 DNA reads TGTGCCAGCGGAAAAGGGCCTAGCCCTGCCTACGAGCAGTACTTC.

This clonotype was picked up many times. The CDR3 coding sequence is TGTGCTAGTGGTGCGCTTGAGGCCGACCAAGAGACCCAGTACTTC. Its protein product is CASGALEADQETQYF. The genes are TRBV12-5 and TRBJ2-5; D not resolved. Trimming pared 5 bases from V and 0 bases from J, leaving 13 bases between. Germline-derived CDR1 and CDR2 are LGHNT and FRNRAP. CDR3 length: 15 amino acids.

This chain joins TRBV6-2 or TRBV6-3 and TRBJ1-1; D is unclear. Germline CDR1 MNHEY, CDR2 SVGEGT. Trimming shortened V by 3 bases and J by 3 bases, and 5 bases separated the two germline ends. CDR3 length: 12 amino acids. CDR3 region: CASSYPDTEAFF. The CDR3 region has the DNA TGTGCCAGCAGTTATCCTGACACTGAAGCTTTCTTT.

In its sample, this clonotype was seen a few times. The chain combines TRBV6-1 with TRBJ2-5; 8 bases line up with TRBD2. Trimming at V came to 4 bases and at J to 5 bases, leaving 12 bases not matched to a gene. The CDR3 covers 16 residues. Germline assignment: CDR1 MNHNS and CDR2 SASEGT. In DNA form, the CDR3 reads TGTGCCAGCAGTGCTAACTTCGGGGGGGATAGGGAGACCCAGTACTTC. Translation: CASSANFGGDRETQYF.

This clonotype was counted ten times or more. The V gene is TRBV5-1, the J gene TRBJ2-7, with D possibly being TRBD2 (6 bases). CDR1 is SGHRS, CDR2 YFSETQ, per germline. CDR3 size: 14 residues. The V end was cut by 6 bases, the J end by 3 bases, with 16 bases between. CDR3 residues: CASTSGLELYEQYF. The CDR3 coding sequence is TGCGCCAGCACCTCGGGACTGGAACTCTACGAGCAGTACTTC.

This clonotype was observed at least ten times. The V gene is TRBV6-5, the J gene TRBJ2-7; D gene ambiguous. V lost 7 bases and J 1 base, leaving 17 bases between the germline ends. There are 15 residues in the CDR3. The germline V gene encodes CDR1 MNHEY and CDR2 SVGAGI. The CDR3 DNA reads TGTGCCAGCATCCGAAGTGGGGATCCTTCCTACGAGCAGTACTTC. This translates into CASIRSGDPSYEQYF.

This clonotype was seen many times. V usage is TRBV18 and J usage is TRBJ2-7; 8 positions agree with TRBD1. After removal of 0 bases from V and 5 bases from J, the junction contained 6 bases not matched to a gene. The CDR3 contains 15 residues. CDR1 and CDR2 from the germline V gene are KGHSH and LQKENI. The CDR3 here is CASSPPGQDRDEQYF. The CDR3, as DNA: TGTGCCAGCTCACCACCGGGACAGGATCGTGACGAGCAGTACTTC.

This clonotype was picked up a small number of times. CDR3 amino acids: CASSRLETQYF. In DNA, the CDR3 is TGTGCCAGCAGTAGGCTGGAGACCCAGTACTTC. The V gene is TRBV2, the J gene TRBJ2-5; D ambiguous. The V end was cut by 5 bases, the J end by 5 bases, with 6 bases between. CDR1 is SNHLY, CDR2 FYNNEI, per germline. The CDR3 runs to 11 residues.

This clonotype was observed at least ten times. The chain combines TRBV4-1 with TRBJ1-2; D unresolved. The length of the CDR3 is 15 residues. Deletions cut 0 bases from V and 4 bases from J, with 12 bases between. From germline, CDR1 is MGHRA and CDR2 YSYEKL. The CDR3 sequence: CASSQDVDTGYGYTF. The CDR3 DNA reads as TGCGCCAGCAGCCAAGACGTAGACACCGGCTATGGCTACACCTTC.

At least ten counts were recorded for this clonotype. This chain links TRBV7-8 with TRBJ2-5, with no clear D. V was shortened by 5 bases and J by 4 bases, with 14 bases between the two germline ends. Germline values: CDR1 SGHVS, CDR2 FQNEAQ. The length of the CDR3 is 14 residues. CDR3 sequence (DNA): TGTGCCAGCAGCATAAAGAGACTTTCAGAGACCCAGTACTTC. Protein product: CASSIKRLSETQYF.

CDR3 DNA: TGTGCCAGCAGTGCGGGACAGGAAAATCAGCCCCAGCATTTT. Amino acid sequence: CASSAGQENQPQHF. This chain connects TRBV27 to TRBJ1-5, with TRBD1 identical over 8 bases. The J segment lost 4 bases and the V segment lost 5 bases, leaving 4 bases of the junction unmatched. The CDR3 consists of 14 residues. Germline V gives CDR1 MNHEY, CDR2 SMNVEV (reference sequence).

With regard to this clonotype: Just one base apart from a much larger clone, this may be a read error. The CDR3 loop is CASTTGGPYGHTF. CDR3 nucleotides: TGTGCCAGCACTACAGGGGGCCCTTATGGCCACACCTTC. V gene TRBV28 combines with J gene TRBJ1-2, with 9 bases fitting TRBD1. The CDR3 runs to 13 residues. Per germline, CDR1 MDHEN and CDR2 SYDVKM.

This clonotype was observed at least ten times. The V and J genes are TRBV5-6 and TRBJ1-1, with 9 bases fitting TRBD1. The CDR3 has 13 residues. Per the germline V gene, CDR1 is SGHDT and CDR2 is YYEEEE. Trimming removed 3 bases from V and 6 bases from J; junction bases left unmatched: 3. The CDR3 loop is CASSSTGGAEAFF. CDR3 in DNA: TGTGCCAGCAGCTCGACAGGGGGAGCTGAAGCTTTCTTT.

This clonotype turned up a few times. The rearrangement links TRBV6-1 to TRBJ2-5; possibly TRBD1 for D (6 bases). The V gene lost 9 bases and the J gene lost 3 bases, with 17 bases spanning the gap. Germline V CDR1 and CDR2: MNHNS, SASEGT. The CDR3 has 14 residues. The CDR3 sequence is CASQWGQEEETQYF. Written as DNA, the CDR3 is TGTGCCAGTCAGTGGGGGCAGGAGGAAGAGACCCAGTACTTC.

This clonotype was recorded at least ten times. The gene calls are TRBV18 and TRBJ2-5, with D possibly matching TRBD1 (6 bases). CDR1 KGHSH and CDR2 LQKENI come from the germline V gene. V lost 3 bases, J lost 6 bases, and 11 bases lay in between. CDR3 length: 13 residues. CDR3 amino acids: CASSPGQEKTQYF. The DNA for the CDR3 is TGTGCCAGCTCACCGGGACAAGAGAAGACCCAGTACTTC.

Many counts were recorded for this clonotype. The V call is TRBV24-1, the J call TRBJ2-4; 12 nucleotides line up with TRBD2. CDR1 is KGHDR and CDR2 is SFDVKD in the germline V gene. The trim removed 4 bases at V and 5 bases at J, leaving 8 bases unmatched. The CDR3 runs 17 residues. The CDR3 reads CATSDTTSGSSQNIQYF. The CDR3 coding sequence is TGTGCCACCAGTGACACGACTAGCGGGAGTTCCCAAAACATTCAGTACTTC.

V is TRBV6-2 or TRBV6-3 and J is TRBJ2-5, with D possibly matching TRBD1 (5 bases). V lost 5 bases and J 3 bases, leaving 16 bases between the germline ends. CDR1 and CDR2 (germline): MNHEY, SVGEGT. The CDR3 is 15 residues long. The CDR3 DNA sequence: TGTGCCAGCAGTACCTCGGACATCGGAAAAGAGACCCAGTACTTC. The encoded protein is CASSTSDIGKETQYF.